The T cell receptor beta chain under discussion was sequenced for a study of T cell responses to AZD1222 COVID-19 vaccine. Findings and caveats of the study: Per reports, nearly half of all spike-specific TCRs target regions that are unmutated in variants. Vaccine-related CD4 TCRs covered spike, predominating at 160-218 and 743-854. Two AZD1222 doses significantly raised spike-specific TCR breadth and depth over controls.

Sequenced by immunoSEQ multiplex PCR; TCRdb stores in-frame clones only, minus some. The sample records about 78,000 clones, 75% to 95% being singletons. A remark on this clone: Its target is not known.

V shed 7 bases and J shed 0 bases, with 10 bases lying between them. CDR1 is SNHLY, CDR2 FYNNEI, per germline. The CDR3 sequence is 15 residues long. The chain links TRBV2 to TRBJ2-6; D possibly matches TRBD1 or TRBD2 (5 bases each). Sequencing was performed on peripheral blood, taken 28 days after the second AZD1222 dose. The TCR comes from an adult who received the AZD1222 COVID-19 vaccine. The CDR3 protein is CASTLGDSGANVLTF. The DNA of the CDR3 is TGTGCCAGCACCTTGGGGGACTCTGGGGCCAACGTCCTGACTTTC.